This TCR beta chain was sequenced for a study of T cell repertoires in cytomegalovirus infection. Study outcomes and limitations: The ex vivo response showed dominance by HLA-C-restricted CMV-specific TCR beta clonotypes.

This clonotype was seen at least ten times. As yet, its antigen is unknown. Using its own MiXCR run on the reads, TCRdb lists one record per CDR3 protein. Of about 230,000 distinct CDR3 sequences in the sample, under 8.5% were seen once. After removal of 5 bases from V and 7 bases from J, the junction contained 4 bases not matched to a gene. From germline, CDR1 is SGHTA and CDR2 FQGNSA. The CDR3 is made up of 15 amino acids. The gene calls are TRBV7-2 and TRBJ2-1; TRBD2 aligns across 14 bases. What was sequenced was PBMCs. This sequence originates from a human donor in good health (CMV status not recorded). Some clones in this sample may be carry-over from other donors' samples. The CDR3: CASSPGLAGVNEQFF. CDR3 bases: TGTGCCAGCAGCCCGGGACTAGCGGGGGTTAATGAGCAGTTCTTC.